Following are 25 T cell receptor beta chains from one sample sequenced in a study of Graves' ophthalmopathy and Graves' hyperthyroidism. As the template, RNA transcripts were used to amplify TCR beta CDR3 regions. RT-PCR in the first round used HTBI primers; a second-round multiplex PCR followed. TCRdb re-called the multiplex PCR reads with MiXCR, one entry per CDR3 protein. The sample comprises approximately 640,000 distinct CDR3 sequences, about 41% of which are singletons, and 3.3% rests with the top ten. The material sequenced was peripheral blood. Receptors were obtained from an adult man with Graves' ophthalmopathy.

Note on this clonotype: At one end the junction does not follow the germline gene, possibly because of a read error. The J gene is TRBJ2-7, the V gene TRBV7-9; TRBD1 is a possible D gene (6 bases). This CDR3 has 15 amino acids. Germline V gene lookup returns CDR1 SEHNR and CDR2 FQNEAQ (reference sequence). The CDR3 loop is CASSHVGGSPYEQDF. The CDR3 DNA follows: TGTGCCAGCAGCCATGTAGGGGGATCGCCCTACGAGCAGGACTTC.

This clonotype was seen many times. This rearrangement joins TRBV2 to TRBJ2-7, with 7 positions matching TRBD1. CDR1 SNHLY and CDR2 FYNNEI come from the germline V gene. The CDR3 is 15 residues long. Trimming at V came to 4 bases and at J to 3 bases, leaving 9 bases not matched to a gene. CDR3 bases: TGTGCCAGCAGTGCTCCTGACAGGGTTGTCTACGAGCAGTACTTC. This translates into CASSAPDRVVYEQYF.

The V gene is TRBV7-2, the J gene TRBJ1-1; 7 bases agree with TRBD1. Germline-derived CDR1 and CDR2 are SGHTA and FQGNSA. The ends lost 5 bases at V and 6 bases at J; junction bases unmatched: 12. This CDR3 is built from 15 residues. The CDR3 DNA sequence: TGTGCCAGCAGCGTACGAACCGGGACAGTCGCTGAAGCTTTCTTT. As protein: CASSVRTGTVAEAFF.

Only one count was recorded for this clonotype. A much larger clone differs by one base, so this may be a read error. CDR3 region: CAGSGGGIMNTEAFF. In DNA form, the CDR3 reads TGCGCCGGCAGCGGCGGGGGTATCATGAACACTGAAGCTTTCTTT. The V and J genes are TRBV5-1 and TRBJ1-1, with D possibly being TRBD1 (5 bases). The CDR3 is 15 residues long. Per germline, CDR1 SGHRS and CDR2 YFSETQ.

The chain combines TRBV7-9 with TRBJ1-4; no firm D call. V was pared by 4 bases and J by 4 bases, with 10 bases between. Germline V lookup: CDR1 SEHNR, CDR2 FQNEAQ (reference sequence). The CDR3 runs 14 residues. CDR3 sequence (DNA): TGTGCCAGCAGCTCACGACACAATAATGAAAAACTGTTTTTT. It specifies CASSSRHNNEKLFF.

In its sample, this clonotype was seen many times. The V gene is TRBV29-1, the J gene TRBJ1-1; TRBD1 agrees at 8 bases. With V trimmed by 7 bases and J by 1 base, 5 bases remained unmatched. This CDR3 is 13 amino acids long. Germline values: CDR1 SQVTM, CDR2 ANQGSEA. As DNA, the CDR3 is TGCAGCGCCACAGGGGGAGCGAACACTGAAGCTTTCTTT. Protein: CSATGGANTEAFF.

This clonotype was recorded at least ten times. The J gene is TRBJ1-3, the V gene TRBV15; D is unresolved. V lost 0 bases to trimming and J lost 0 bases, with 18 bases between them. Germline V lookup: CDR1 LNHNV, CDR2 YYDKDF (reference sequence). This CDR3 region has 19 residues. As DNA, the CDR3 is TGTGCCACCAGCAGAGAAGCGGTGGGGATCCGGGGCTCTGGAAACACCATATATTTT. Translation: CATSREAVGIRGSGNTIYF.

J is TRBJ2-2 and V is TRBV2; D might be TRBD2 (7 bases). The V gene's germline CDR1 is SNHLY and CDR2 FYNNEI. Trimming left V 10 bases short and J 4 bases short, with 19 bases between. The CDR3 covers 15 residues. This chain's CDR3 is CATDVFGGLTGELFF. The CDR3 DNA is TGTGCCACGGATGTCTTCGGGGGGCTCACCGGGGAGCTGTTTTTT.

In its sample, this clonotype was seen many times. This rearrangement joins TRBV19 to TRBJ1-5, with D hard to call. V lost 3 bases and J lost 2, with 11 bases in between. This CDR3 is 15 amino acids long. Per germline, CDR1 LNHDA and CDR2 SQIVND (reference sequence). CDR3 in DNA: TGTGCCAGTAGTATTTCACCCGGGGGCAATCAGCCCCAGCATTTT. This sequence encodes CASSISPGGNQPQHF.

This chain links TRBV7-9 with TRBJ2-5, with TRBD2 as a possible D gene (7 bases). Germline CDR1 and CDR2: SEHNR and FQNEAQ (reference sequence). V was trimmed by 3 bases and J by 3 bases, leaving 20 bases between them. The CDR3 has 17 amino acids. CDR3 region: CASSFEQARGAEETQYF. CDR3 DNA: TGTGCCAGCAGCTTCGAACAAGCTCGGGGGGCGGAAGAGACCCAGTACTTC.

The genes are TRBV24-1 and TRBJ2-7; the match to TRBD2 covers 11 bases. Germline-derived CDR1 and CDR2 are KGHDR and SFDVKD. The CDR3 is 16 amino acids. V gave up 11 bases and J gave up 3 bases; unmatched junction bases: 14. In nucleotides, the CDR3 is TGTGCCAGTAGTCAGATGGGACTAGCGGTAAACTACGAGCAGTACTTC. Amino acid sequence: CASSQMGLAVNYEQYF.

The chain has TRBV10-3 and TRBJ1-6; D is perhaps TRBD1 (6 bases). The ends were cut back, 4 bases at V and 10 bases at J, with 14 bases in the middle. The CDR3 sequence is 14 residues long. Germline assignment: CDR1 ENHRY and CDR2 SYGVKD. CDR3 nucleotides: TGTGCCATCAGTGGGGACACTTCTCGATCACCCCTCCACTTT. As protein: CAISGDTSRSPLHF.

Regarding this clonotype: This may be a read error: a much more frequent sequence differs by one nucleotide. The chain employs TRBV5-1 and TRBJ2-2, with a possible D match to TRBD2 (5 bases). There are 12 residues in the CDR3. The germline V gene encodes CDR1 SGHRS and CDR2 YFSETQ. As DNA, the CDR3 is TGCGCCAGCAGCTATCACACCGGGGAGCTGCTTTTT. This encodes CASSYHTGELLF.

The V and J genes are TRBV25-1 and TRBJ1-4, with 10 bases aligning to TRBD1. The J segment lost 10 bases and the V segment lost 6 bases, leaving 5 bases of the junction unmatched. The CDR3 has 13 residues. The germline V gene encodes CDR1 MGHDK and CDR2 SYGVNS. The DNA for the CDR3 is TGTGCCAGCAGGGGACAGGGGAGGGGAAAACTGTTTTTT. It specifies CASRGQGRGKLFF.

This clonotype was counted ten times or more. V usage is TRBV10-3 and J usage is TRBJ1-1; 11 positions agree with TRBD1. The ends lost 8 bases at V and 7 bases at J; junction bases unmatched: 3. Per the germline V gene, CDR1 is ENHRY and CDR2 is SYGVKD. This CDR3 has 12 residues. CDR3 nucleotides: TGTGCCATCCGGGGACAGGGGGATGAAGCTTTCTTT. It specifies CAIRGQGDEAFF.

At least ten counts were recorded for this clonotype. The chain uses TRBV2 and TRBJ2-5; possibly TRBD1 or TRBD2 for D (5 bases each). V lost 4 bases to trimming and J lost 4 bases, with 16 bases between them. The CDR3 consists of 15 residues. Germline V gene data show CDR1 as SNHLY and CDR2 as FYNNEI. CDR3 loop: CASSGALGVGETQYF. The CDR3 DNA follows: TGTGCCAGCAGTGGCGCCTTGGGGGTAGGAGAGACCCAGTACTTC. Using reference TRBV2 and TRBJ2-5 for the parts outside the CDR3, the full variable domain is EPEVTQTPSHQVTQMGQEVILRCVPISNHLYFYWYRQILGQKVEFLVSFYNNEISEKSEIFDDQFSVERPDGSNFTLKIRSTKLEDSAMYFCASSGALGVGETQYFGPGTRLLVL.

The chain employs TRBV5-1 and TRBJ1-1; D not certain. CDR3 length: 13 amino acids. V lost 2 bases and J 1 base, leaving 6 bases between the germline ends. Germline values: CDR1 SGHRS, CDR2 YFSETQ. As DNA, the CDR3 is TGCGCCAGCAGCTTATCAAAGAACACTGAAGCTTTCTTT. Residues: CASSLSKNTEAFF.

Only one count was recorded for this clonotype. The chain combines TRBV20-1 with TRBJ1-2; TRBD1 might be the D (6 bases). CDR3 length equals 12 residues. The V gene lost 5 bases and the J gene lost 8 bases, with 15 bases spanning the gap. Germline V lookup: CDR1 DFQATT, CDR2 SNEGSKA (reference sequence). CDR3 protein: CSALRRGAGYTF. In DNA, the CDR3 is TGCAGTGCTCTTAGGCGGGGGGCGGGCTACACCTTC.

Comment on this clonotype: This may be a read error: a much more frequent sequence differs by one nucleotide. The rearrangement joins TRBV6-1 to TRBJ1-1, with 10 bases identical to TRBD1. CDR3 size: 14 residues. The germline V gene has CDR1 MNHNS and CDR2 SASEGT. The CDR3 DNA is TGTGCCAGCCGTGAAGCCGGGACAGGGGCTGAAGCTTTCTTT. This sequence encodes CASREAGTGAEAFF.

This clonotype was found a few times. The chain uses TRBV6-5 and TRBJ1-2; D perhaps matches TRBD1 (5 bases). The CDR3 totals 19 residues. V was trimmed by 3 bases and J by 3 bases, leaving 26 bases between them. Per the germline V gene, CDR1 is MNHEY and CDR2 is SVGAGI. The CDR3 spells CASSYLKAGSQGAHYGYTF. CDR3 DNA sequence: TGTGCCAGCAGTTATCTGAAAGCGGGCAGCCAGGGAGCCCACTATGGCTACACCTTC.

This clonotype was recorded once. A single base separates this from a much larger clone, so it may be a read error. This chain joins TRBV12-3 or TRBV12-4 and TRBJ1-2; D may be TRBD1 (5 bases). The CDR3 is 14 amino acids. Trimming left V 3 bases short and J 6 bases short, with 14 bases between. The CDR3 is CASSFKRGYNGYTF. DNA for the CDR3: TGTGCCAGCAGTTTCAAAAGGGGATACAATGGCTACACCTTC.

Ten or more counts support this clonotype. This chain's CDR3 is CASSTSQLDRENGYTF. CDR3 bases: TGTGCCAGCAGCACCTCGCAACTGGACAGGGAAAATGGCTACACCTTC. The chain joins TRBV7-9 to TRBJ1-2, with TRBD1 identical over 8 bases. CDR3 length equals 16 residues. V shed 5 bases and J 6 bases; nucleotides not matched to a gene: 14. Germline V gene data show CDR1 as SEHNR and CDR2 as FQNEAQ (reference sequence).

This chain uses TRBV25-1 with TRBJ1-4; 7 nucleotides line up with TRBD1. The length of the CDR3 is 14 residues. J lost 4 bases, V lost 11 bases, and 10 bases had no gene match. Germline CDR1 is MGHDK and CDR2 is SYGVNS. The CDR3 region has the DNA TGTGCCTGGGGGGGACAGACGATTAATGAAAAACTGTTTTTT. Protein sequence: CAWGGQTINEKLFF. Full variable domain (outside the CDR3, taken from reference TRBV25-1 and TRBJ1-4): EADIYQTPRYLVIGTGKKITLECSQTMGHDKMYWYQQDPGMELHLIHYSYGVNSTEKGDLSSESTVSRIRTEHFPLTLESARPSHTSQYLCAWGGQTINEKLFFGSGTQLSVL.

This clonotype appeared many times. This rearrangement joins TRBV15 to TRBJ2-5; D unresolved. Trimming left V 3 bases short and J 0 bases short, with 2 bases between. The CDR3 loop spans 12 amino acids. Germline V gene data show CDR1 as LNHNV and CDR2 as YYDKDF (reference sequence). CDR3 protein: CATSRNQETQYF. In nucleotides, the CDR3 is TGTGCCACCAGCAGGAACCAAGAGACCCAGTACTTC.

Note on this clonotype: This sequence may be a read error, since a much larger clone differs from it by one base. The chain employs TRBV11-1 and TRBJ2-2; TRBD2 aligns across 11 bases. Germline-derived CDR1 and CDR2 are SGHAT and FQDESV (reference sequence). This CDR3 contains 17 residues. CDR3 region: CAGSVVGLAANTGELFF. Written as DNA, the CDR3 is TGTGCCGGCAGCGTAGTGGGACTAGCGGCTAACACCGGGGAGCTGTTTTTT.